These 13 T cell receptor beta chains were sequenced from one sample in a study of shared T cell receptors in the human thymus. TCRdb's table, derived via immunoSEQ multiplex PCR, lists solely in-frame clones and lacks some. Counted here are 630,000 or so clones, more than 75% occurring once; the ten biggest clones make up just under 0.0095%. The sample was also linked to a second study, of human thymus T cells.

What was sequenced was thymocytes. These receptors were collected from a boy in the first two years of life with a congenital heart defect.

The chain uses TRBV11-2 and TRBJ2-1; possible D gene TRBD2, 5 bases. The germline gives CDR1 SGHAT, CDR2 FQNNGV. The V and J ends lost 1 base and 5 bases respectively, with 21 bases between them. The CDR3 runs to 18 residues. The CDR3 DNA is TGTGCCAGCAGCTTAGTTCCCAAGCGGCCCCAGTCCAACAATGAGCAGTTCTTC. Its translation is CASSLVPKRPQSNNEQFF.

The CDR3 nucleotides read TGTGCTAGTGGTTATCAGCTAGCGGGACTATACAATGAGCAGTTCTTC. Translated: CASGYQLAGLYNEQFF. The chain has TRBV12-5 and TRBJ2-1, with 9 bases aligning to TRBD2. The length of the CDR3 is 16 residues. The germline V gene encodes CDR1 LGHNT and CDR2 FRNRAP. Germline trimming cut 4 bases from V and 4 bases from J; bases unmatched to any gene: 8.

This chain joins TRBV19 and TRBJ1-2; weak D call: TRBD1 (6 bases). The CDR3 loop spans 15 amino acids. Germline-derived CDR1 and CDR2 are LNHDA and SQIVND (reference sequence). V shed 0 bases and J shed 8 bases, with 16 bases lying between them. The CDR3 region has the DNA TGTGCCAGTAGTATAGATCGGTGGGGGCTCTGGGGCTACACCTTC. Translated, it gives CASSIDRWGLWGYTF.

The rearrangement links TRBV29-1 to TRBJ1-5, with 8 bases aligning to TRBD1. Germline V gives CDR1 SQVTM, CDR2 ANQGSEA. The CDR3 contains 13 residues. The trim removed 6 bases at V and 2 bases at J, leaving 3 bases unmatched. CDR3 nucleotides: TGCAGCGTGGCAGGGGGCGGCAATCAGCCCCAGCATTTT. Translated, it gives CSVAGGGNQPQHF.

The chain recombines TRBV4-3 with TRBJ2-1; TRBD2 aligns across 11 bases. CDR3 size: 16 residues. V lost 1 base and J lost 6; bases outside the gene matches: 5. Looked up from germline, CDR1 is LGHNA and CDR2 is YSLEER. The CDR3 bases are TGCGCCAGCAGCCAAGGCACTAGCGGGAGACCCAATGAGCAGTTCTTC. It yields the protein CASSQGTSGRPNEQFF.

The chain is built from TRBV11-3 and TRBJ2-3, with D maybe TRBD2 (5 bases). V lost 5 bases and J lost 2, with 11 bases in between. The CDR3 runs to 14 residues. Germline CDR1 SGHNT, CDR2 YENEEA. The CDR3 sequence is CASSLAGNTDTQYF. CDR3 bases: TGTGCCAGCAGCCTGGCGGGCAACACAGATACGCAGTATTTT.

This clone occurred once. V is TRBV30 and J is TRBJ2-3; possible D gene TRBD2, 6 bases. CDR1 and CDR2 (germline): GTSNPN, SVGIG (reference sequence). CDR3 length: 14 residues. V lost 2 bases and J lost 2, with 11 bases in between. CDR3 bases: TGTGCCTGGAGTTGTGGGGGACTCACAGATACGCAGTATTTT. Encoded protein: CAWSCGGLTDTQYF.

The chain uses TRBV28 and TRBJ1-5, with D perhaps matching TRBD1 (5 bases). The CDR3 contains 15 residues. The V gene lost 8 bases and the J gene lost 2 bases, with 16 bases spanning the gap. The germline CDR1 and CDR2 sequences are MDHEN and SYDVKM. The CDR3 loop reads CASENPRVGNQPQHF. In nucleotides, the CDR3 is TGTGCCAGCGAAAACCCCAGGGTAGGCAATCAGCCCCAGCATTTT.

The chain employs TRBV7-8 and TRBJ1-5, with D possibly being TRBD1 (6 bases). Germline V lookup: CDR1 SGHVS, CDR2 FQNEAQ. V was cut by 1 base and J by 1 base, with 17 bases left in between. This CDR3 region has 18 residues. The CDR3, as DNA: TGTGCCAGCAGCTTAGTACCAGGGGCAGTAGCGAGCAATCAGCCCCAGCATTTT. This encodes CASSLVPGAVASNQPQHF.

The CDR3 nucleotides read TGTGCCAGCAGCGTGGAAAACAGGGATGACACTGAAGCTTTCTTT. Protein sequence: CASSVENRDDTEAFF. The rearrangement uses TRBV9 and TRBJ1-1, with a possible D match to TRBD1 (6 bases). This CDR3 has 15 amino acids. Trimming removed 2 bases from V and 3 bases from J, with 14 bases in between. Germline V gene lookup returns CDR1 SGDLS and CDR2 YYNGEE.

The chain carries TRBV11-2 and TRBJ2-7; perhaps TRBD1 as D (6 bases). V was clipped by 7 bases and J by 0 bases, with 19 bases between them. Per the germline V gene, CDR1 is SGHAT and CDR2 is FQNNGV. The CDR3 totals 16 residues. As DNA, the CDR3 is TGTGCCAGCACGTGTTCGCTGCGAGGGGGCTCCTACGAGCAGTACTTC. It is translated as CASTCSLRGGSYEQYF.

The V gene is TRBV7-2, the J gene TRBJ2-7; unclear D gene. Trimming took off 8 bases at V and 2 bases at J, with 16 bases between the two ends. The CDR3 is 14 amino acids. The germline V gene encodes CDR1 SGHTA and CDR2 FQGNSA. CDR3 coding DNA: TGTGCCAGCTCTAACCCAACGAGTCCCTACGAGCAGTACTTC. Its protein product is CASSNPTSPYEQYF. Supplemented by reference TRBV7-2 and TRBJ2-7, the full variable domain reads GAGVSQSPSNKVTEKGKDVELRCDPISGHTALYWYRQSLGQGLEFLIYFQGNSAPDKSGLPSDRFSAERTGGSVSTLTIQRTQQEDSAVYLCASSNPTSPYEQYFGPGTRLTVT.

The chain combines TRBV7-3 with TRBJ2-2, with D perhaps matching TRBD1 (6 bases). This CDR3 contains 13 residues. Trimming took off 1 base at V and 8 bases at J, with 8 bases between the two ends. Germline CDR1 and CDR2: SGHTA and FQGTGA. In nucleotides, the CDR3 is TGTGCCAGCAGCTTAATCGGGACAGGGGAGCTGTTTTTT. It specifies CASSLIGTGELFF.